Listed below are T cell receptor beta chains from one sample, sequenced in a study of OX40 agonist ivuxolimab in advanced cancers. TCRdb's table, derived via immunoSEQ multiplex PCR, lists solely in-frame clones and lacks some. This sample has around 100,000 clones, with roughly 95% found just once. The specimen comprised CD4+ or CD8+ T cells sorted from blood, sampled in a trial of the OX40 agonist ivuxolimab. Every receptor here comes from an adult with an advanced solid tumor such as melanoma, head and neck, liver or kidney cancer. Both conserved end residues are part of each CDR3. The order of the fields is D gene, J gene, clone size, V gene, CDR3 protein, CDR3 DNA. D genes are given only for firm matches. The size entry is marked missing in some rows and otherwise reads once, few, many or a size class.

TRBD2	TRBJ2-1	once	TRBV6-5	CASSYWASGNVDEQFF	TGTGCCAGCAGTTACTGGGCTAGCGGGAACGTCGATGAGCAGTTCTTC
TRBD2	TRBJ2-2	once	TRBV11-2	CASSLGGMNTGELFF	TGTGCCAGCAGCTTGGGGGGGATGAACACCGGGGAGCTGTTTTTT
.	TRBJ2-2	few	TRBV27	CASSSGEVGELFF	TGTGCCAGCAGTTCCGGGGAGGTGGGGGAGCTGTTTTTT
.	TRBJ1-3	.	TRBV30	CAWSGENRKNLLRNTIYF	TGTGCCTGGAGTGGGGAGAATCGGAAAAATCTGCTCCGAAACACCATATATTTT
TRBD2	TRBJ2-3	.	TRBV6-5	CASTDSLAGIDTQYF	TGTGCCAGCACCGACTCGCTAGCGGGGATAGATACGCAGTATTTT
TRBD2	TRBJ2-1	.	TRBV9	CASSVFSGGANEQFF	TGTGCCAGCAGCGTATTTAGCGGGGGGGCAAATGAGCAGTTCTTC
.	TRBJ2-1	.	TRBV11-1	CASRGTMREEQFF	TGTGCCAGCAGGGGGACGATGAGGGAAGAGCAGTTCTTC
.	TRBJ2-7	.	TRBV7-9	CASSLPGSYEQYF	TGTGCCAGCAGCTTACCCGGGAGCTACGAGCAGTACTTC
.	TRBJ2-7	few	TRBV7-9	CASSLVFWDGHYEQYF	TGTGCCAGCAGCTTAGTTTTCTGGGACGGACACTACGAGCAGTACTTC
.	TRBJ1-5	.	TRBV9	CASSRDGYNQPQHF	TGTGCCAGCAGCCGAGACGGTTACAATCAGCCCCAGCATTTT
.	TRBJ1-1	.	TRBV28	CASSLWRGGSTEAFF	TGTGCCAGCAGTTTATGGCGGGGGGGGAGCACTGAAGCTTTCTTT
.	TRBJ2-1	.	TRBV19	CASSVHWDNEQFF	TGTGCCAGTAGTGTCCATTGGGACAATGAGCAGTTCTTC
.	TRBJ1-1	.	TRBV6-6	CASSTDSWSEAFF	TGTGCCAGCAGTACGGACAGTTGGAGCGAAGCTTTCTTT
TRBD2	TRBJ2-2	.	TRBV19	CASKLAGVGELFF	TGTGCCAGTAAACTAGCGGGAGTTGGGGAGCTGTTTTTT
TRBD2	TRBJ2-2	.	TRBV4-3	CASSQDRGTRITGELFF	TGCGCCAGCAGCCAAGATCGGGGGACTAGAATCACCGGGGAGCTGTTTTTT
.	TRBJ1-5	.	TRBV28	CASRGDGADNQPQHF	TGTGCCAGCAGGGGGGACGGGGCGGACAATCAGCCCCAGCATTTT
.	TRBJ2-5	once	TRBV13	CASSLVTRKETQYF	TGTGCCAGCAGCCTCGTAACTAGAAAAGAGACCCAGTACTTC
.	TRBJ1-3	.	TRBV5-8	CASSLRTTSGNTIYF	TGTGCCAGCAGCTTGAGGACTACCTCTGGAAACACCATATATTTT